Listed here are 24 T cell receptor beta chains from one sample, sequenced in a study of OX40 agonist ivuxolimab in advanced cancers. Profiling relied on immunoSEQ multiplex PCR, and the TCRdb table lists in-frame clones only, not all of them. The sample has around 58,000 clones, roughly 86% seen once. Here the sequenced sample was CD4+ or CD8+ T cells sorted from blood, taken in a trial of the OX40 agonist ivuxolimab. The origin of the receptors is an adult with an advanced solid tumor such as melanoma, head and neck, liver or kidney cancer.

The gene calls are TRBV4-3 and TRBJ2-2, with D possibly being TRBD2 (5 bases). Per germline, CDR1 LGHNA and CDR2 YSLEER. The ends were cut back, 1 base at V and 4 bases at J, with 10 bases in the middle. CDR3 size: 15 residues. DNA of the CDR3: TGCGCCAGCAGCCAAGGTTTCGGGATCACCGGGGAGCTGTTTTTT. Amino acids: CASSQGFGITGELFF.

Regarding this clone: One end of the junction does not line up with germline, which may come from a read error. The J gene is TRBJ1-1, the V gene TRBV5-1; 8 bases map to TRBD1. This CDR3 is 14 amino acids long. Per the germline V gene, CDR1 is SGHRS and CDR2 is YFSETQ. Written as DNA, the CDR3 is TGCGCCAGCAGCTCAGACGGACAGGGACGAGAATGGGTCTTT. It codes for CASSSDGQGREWVF.

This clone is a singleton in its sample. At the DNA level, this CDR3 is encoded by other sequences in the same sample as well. CDR3 sequence: CASSLGPAGELFF. CDR3 sequence (DNA): TGTGCCAGCAGCTTAGGGCCTGCCGGGGAGCTGTTTTTT. This chain joins TRBV7-3 and TRBJ2-2; no clear D gene. The V end lost 2 bases, the J end lost 6 bases, and 7 bases lay between the germline ends. The CDR3 has 13 amino acids. Looked up from germline, CDR1 is SGHTA and CDR2 is FQGTGA.

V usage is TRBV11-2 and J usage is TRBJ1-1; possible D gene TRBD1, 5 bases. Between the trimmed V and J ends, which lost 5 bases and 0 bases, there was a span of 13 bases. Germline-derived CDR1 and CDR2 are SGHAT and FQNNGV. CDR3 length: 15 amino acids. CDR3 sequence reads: CASSPRGGVNTEAFF. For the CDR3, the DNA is TGTGCCAGCAGCCCCCGGGGGGGGGTGAACACTGAAGCTTTCTTT.

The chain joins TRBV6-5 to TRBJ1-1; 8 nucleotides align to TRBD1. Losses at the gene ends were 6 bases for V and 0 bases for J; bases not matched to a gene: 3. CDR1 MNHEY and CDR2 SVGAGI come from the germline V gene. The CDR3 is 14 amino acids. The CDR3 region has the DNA TGTGCCAGCAGCAGGACAGGGATGAACACTGAAGCTTTCTTT. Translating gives CASSRTGMNTEAFF.

The CDR3 coding sequence is TGTGCCAGCAGTGAAGTAGGACGGTTGAACACTGAAGCTTTCTTT. It encodes CASSEVGRLNTEAFF. This chain links TRBV6-1 with TRBJ1-1; D not resolved. Trimming took off 1 base at V and 0 bases at J, with 9 bases between the two ends. This CDR3 contains 15 residues. CDR1 and CDR2 from the germline V gene are MNHNS and SASEGT.

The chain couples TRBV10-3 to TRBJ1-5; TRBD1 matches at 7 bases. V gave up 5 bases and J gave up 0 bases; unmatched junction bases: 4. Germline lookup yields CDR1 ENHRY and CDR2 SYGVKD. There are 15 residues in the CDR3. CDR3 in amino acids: CAISPGQNSNQPQHF. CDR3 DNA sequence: TGTGCCATCAGTCCGGGACAGAATAGCAATCAGCCCCAGCATTTT.

CDR3 sequence: CASKTGSDGYTF. The CDR3 bases are TGTGCCAGCAAGACAGGGTCGGATGGCTACACCTTC. The rearrangement uses TRBV6-6 and TRBJ1-2, with 7 bases fitting TRBD1. This CDR3 has 12 residues. In germline, CDR1 is MNHNY, CDR2 SVGAGI (reference sequence). V shed 7 bases, J shed 6 bases, and the junction held 5 bases outside the gene matches.

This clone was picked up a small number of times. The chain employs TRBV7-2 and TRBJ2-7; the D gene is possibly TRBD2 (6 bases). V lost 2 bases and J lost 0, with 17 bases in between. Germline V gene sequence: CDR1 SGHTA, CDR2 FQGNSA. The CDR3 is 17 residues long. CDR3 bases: TGTGCCAGCAGCTTAAGGGTAGCGGTTGAAAGCTCCTACGAGCAGTACTTC. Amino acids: CASSLRVAVESSYEQYF. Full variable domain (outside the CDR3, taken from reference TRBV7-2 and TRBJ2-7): GAGVSQSPSNKVTEKGKDVELRCDPISGHTALYWYRQSLGQGLEFLIYFQGNSAPDKSGLPSDRFSAERTGGSVSTLTIQRTQQEDSAVYLCASSLRVAVESSYEQYFGPGTRLTVT.

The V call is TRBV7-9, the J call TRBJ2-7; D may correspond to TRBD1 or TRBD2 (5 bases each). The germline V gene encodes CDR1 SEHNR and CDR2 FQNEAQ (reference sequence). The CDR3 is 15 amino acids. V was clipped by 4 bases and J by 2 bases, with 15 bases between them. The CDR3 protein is CASSSSGTVAYEQYF. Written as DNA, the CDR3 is TGTGCCAGCAGCTCATCCGGGACGGTGGCCTACGAGCAGTACTTC. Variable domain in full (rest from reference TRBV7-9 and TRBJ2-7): DTGVSQNPRHKITKRGQNVTFRCDPISEHNRLYWYRQTLGQGPEFLTYFQNEAQLEKSRLLSDRFSAERPKGSFSTLEIQRTEQGDSAMYLCASSSSGTVAYEQYFGPGTRLTVT.

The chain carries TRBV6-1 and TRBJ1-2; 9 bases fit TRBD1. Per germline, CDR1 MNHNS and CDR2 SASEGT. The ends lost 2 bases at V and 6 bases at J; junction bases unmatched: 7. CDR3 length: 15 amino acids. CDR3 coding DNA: TGTGCCAGCAGTGAAAGGGTACAGGGGGCGGATGGCTACACCTTC. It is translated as CASSERVQGADGYTF.

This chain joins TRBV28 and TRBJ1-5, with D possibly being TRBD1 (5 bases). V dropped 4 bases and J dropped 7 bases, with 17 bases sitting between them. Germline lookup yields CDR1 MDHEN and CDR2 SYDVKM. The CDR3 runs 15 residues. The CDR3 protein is CASSSKGQGRQPQHF. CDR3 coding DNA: TGTGCCAGCAGTTCGAAAGGGCAGGGACGACAGCCCCAGCATTTT.

The CDR3 nucleotides are TGTGCCAGCAGCTCGGATCTACCAGAGACCCAGTACTTC. This gives the protein CASSSDLPETQYF. The chain carries TRBV5-4 and TRBJ2-5, with D hard to call. Germline V gives CDR1 SGHNT, CDR2 YYREEE (reference sequence). The ends were cut back, 3 bases at V and 4 bases at J, with 10 bases in the middle. This CDR3 has 13 amino acids.

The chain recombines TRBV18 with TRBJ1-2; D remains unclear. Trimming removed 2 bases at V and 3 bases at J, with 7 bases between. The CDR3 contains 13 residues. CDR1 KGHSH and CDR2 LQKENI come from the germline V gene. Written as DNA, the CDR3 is TGTGCCAGCTCACCAGTGGGAGACTATGGCTACACCTTC. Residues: CASSPVGDYGYTF. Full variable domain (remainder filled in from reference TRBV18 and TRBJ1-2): NAGVMQNPRHLVRRRGQEARLRCSPMKGHSHVYWYRQLPEEGLKFMVYLQKENIIDESGMPKERFSAEFPKEGPSILRIQQVVRGDSAAYFCASSPVGDYGYTFGSGTRLTVV.

This CDR3 is CASSPFLGGEQYF. The CDR3 coding sequence is TGTGCCAGCAGCCCTTTTCTTGGCGGCGAGCAGTACTTC. This chain joins TRBV9 and TRBJ2-7; D gene ambiguous. V was pared by 4 bases and J by 6 bases, with 14 bases between. This CDR3 region has 13 residues. The V gene's germline CDR1 is SGDLS and CDR2 YYNGEE.

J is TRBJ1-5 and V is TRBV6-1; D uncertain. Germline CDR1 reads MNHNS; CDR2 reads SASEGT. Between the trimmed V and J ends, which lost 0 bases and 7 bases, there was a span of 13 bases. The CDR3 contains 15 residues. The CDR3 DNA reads TGTGCCAGCAGTGAAGCTGGTACAGTGGACCAGCCCCAGCATTTT. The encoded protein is CASSEAGTVDQPQHF.

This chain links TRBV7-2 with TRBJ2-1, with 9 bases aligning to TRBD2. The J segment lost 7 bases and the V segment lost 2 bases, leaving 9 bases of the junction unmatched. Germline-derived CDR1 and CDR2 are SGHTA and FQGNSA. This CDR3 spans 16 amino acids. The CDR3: CASSLIGLAGRNEQFF. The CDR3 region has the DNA TGTGCCAGCAGCTTAATAGGGCTAGCGGGGAGGAATGAGCAGTTCTTC.

CDR3 in amino acids: CASSPGLAVNEQFF. CDR3 nucleotide sequence: TGTGCCAGCAGCCCCGGACTAGCGGTTAATGAGCAGTTCTTC. This chain joins TRBV6-5 and TRBJ2-1; 10 positions agree with TRBD2. Trimming took 6 bases from V and 7 from J; bases not matched to a gene: 6. CDR1 and CDR2 from the germline V gene are MNHEY and SVGAGI. The CDR3 loop spans 14 amino acids.

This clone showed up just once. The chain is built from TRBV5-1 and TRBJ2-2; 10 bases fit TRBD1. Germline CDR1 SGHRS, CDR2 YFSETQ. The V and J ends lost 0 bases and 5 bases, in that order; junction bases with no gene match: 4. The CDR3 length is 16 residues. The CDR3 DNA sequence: TGCGCCAGCAGCTTGGTCGGGACAGGGGTGACCGGGGAGCTGTTTTTT. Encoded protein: CASSLVGTGVTGELFF.

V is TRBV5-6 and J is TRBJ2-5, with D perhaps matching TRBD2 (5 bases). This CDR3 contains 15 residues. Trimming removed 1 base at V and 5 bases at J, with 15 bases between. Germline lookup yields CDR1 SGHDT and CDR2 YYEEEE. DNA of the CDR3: TGTGCCAGCAGCTTGAAATCTTTCAGGAGGGAGACCCAGTACTTC. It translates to CASSLKSFRRETQYF.

CDR3 sequence (DNA): TGCAGTGTAGGCTGGAACACTGAAGCTTTCTTT. It translates to CSVGWNTEAFF. The V gene is TRBV20-1, the J gene TRBJ1-1; D remains ambiguous. This CDR3 contains 11 residues. Trimming shortened V by 7 bases and J by 1 base, and 7 bases separated the two germline ends. Germline CDR1 and CDR2: DFQATT and SNEGSKA (reference sequence).

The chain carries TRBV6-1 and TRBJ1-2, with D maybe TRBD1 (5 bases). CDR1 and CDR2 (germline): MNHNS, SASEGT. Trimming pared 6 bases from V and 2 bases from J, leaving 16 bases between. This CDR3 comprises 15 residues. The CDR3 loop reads CASSSYQQDNYGYTF. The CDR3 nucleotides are TGTGCCAGCAGCAGTTACCAACAGGACAACTATGGCTACACCTTC.

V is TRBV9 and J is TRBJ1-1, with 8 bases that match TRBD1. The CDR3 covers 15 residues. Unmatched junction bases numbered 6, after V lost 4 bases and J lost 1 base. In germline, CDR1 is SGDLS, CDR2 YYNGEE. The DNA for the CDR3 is TGTGCCAGCAGCCCCCGGGACAGGCGGAACACTGAAGCTTTCTTT. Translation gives CASSPRDRRNTEAFF.

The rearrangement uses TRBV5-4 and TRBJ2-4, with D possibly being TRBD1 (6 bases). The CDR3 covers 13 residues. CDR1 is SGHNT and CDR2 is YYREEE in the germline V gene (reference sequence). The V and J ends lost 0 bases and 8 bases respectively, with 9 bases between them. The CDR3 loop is CASSLGKGDIQYF. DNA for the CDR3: TGTGCCAGCAGCTTGGGCAAGGGGGACATTCAGTACTTC.